This T cell receptor beta chain was obtained from a study of blood T cell repertoires in COVID-19. Here immunoSEQ multiplex PCR was the method, and the copy in TCRdb shows in-frame clones only, minus some. The repertoire holds roughly 76,000 clones, over 75% seen once, with around 30% in the top ten. Germline CDR1 reads SGHTA; CDR2 reads FQGNSA. V trimming: 3 bases; J trimming: 3 bases; junction bases outside the gene matches: 4. The CDR3 runs to 15 residues. The sequence was obtained from a woman older than 75 with active or convalescent COVID-19. V usage is TRBV7-2 and J usage is TRBJ1-2, with TRBD1 identical over 10 bases. Sequencing input: peripheral blood. The CDR3 loop reads CASSLGGQGDYGYTF. The CDR3 DNA sequence: TGTGCCAGCAGCTTGGGAGGACAGGGGGACTATGGCTACACCTTC.